This TCR beta chain was retrieved from a study of shared clonotypes between healthy human individuals. Whole-study findings and limits: Among a handful of donors, roughly 5% of naive CD4 clonotypes were found in common.

CD4+ cells underwent separation, giving CD45RA+ naive and CD45RA-negative memory subsets. Per germline, CDR1 SGHVS and CDR2 FNYEAQ. Trimming removed 2 bases from V and 0 bases from J; junction bases left unmatched: 13. This CDR3 spans 19 amino acids. Note on this clone: The antigen remains undetermined.

An assay was performed, and its level was deep. Authors' processing steps: Junction-only sequences produced by ImmunoSEQ had no quality scores, so filtering differed. Profiled with immunoSEQ multiplex PCR; TCRdb holds only in-frame clones, not every one. Clone size and V and J calls were adopted from that table, with D and trimming inferred from the DNA. Of over a million clones listed, roughly 98.5% were seen once; the top ten hold 0.36%. The chain has TRBV7-6 and TRBJ2-3; 8 bases match TRBD2. This receptor was taken from a man under 40 in good health. The sequencing input was naive CD4+ T cells sorted from blood. As for subset: CD45RA+ positively selected. DNA of the CDR3: TGTGCCAGCAGCTTAATCACCAGCGGGAGCACCTCTAGCACAGATACGCAGTATTTT. Amino acid sequence: CASSLITSGSTSSTDTQYF.